What follows are 9 T cell receptor beta chains derived from one specimen sequenced in a study of CD8 T cells in ankylosing spondylitis (TCRdb year 2017). Library prep was done by 5' RACE. The sample was run on an Illumina HiSeq 2500. The public reads were reprocessed in TCRdb via fastp at Q25 and MiXCR, keeping in-frame beta chains. CDR3 protein sequences are deduplicated, and each keeps its most common genes and DNA. For this sample there are fewer than 350,000 distinct CDR3 sequences; 11% appear just once. Together, the top ten hold roughly 9% of the sample. The sample was blood, either unsorted or a sorted T cell fraction (not recorded which). The receptor source for this set is a female donor with ankylosing spondylitis or in good health (not recorded which).

This clonotype was observed many times. This rearrangement joins TRBV18 to TRBJ1-5, with TRBD1 as a possible D gene (6 bases). From germline, CDR1 is KGHSH and CDR2 LQKENI. V was cut by 8 bases and J by 3 bases, with 11 bases left in between. There are 13 residues in the CDR3. CDR3 bases: TGTGCCAGCACACAGGGACCCAATCAGCCCCAGCATTTT. This codes for CASTQGPNQPQHF.

At least ten counts were recorded for this clonotype. The chain recombines TRBV12-3 or TRBV12-4 with TRBJ1-5; no clear D gene. The CDR3 runs to 12 residues. V was trimmed by 3 bases and J by 3 bases, leaving 3 bases between them. The CDR3: CASSFTNQPQHF. CDR3 bases: TGTGCCAGCAGTTTCACCAATCAGCCCCAGCATTTT.

As for this clonotype: At one of its ends the junction is not consistent with the germline gene, which may arise from a read error. The chain carries TRBV28 and TRBJ2-1; D unclear. Germline CDR1 MDHEN, CDR2 SYDVKM. The CDR3 consists of 11 residues. The CDR3: CASSADGERFF. The DNA of the CDR3 is TGTGCCAGCAGTGCGGACGGTGAGCGGTTCTTC.

In this sample, this clonotype turned up many times. The chain carries TRBV20-1 and TRBJ2-7, with D possibly called TRBD1 or TRBD2 (6 bases each). Germline lookup yields CDR1 DFQATT and CDR2 SNEGSKA (reference sequence). The CDR3 is 15 amino acids. The CDR3 spells CSFFGGRGKYYEQYF. CDR3 coding DNA: TGCAGCTTCTTTGGGGGGCGGGGAAAGTACTACGAGCAGTACTTC.

This clonotype was found a few times. The V and J genes are TRBV25-1 and TRBJ2-2, with 7 positions matching TRBD1. V was clipped by 3 bases and J by 5 bases; unmatched bases: 6. This CDR3 region has 15 residues. Germline V CDR1 and CDR2: MGHDK, SYGVNS. The CDR3 DNA reads TGTGCCAGCAGTGACCCGACAGGGCGGACCGGGGAGCTGTTTTTT. The encoded protein is CASSDPTGRTGELFF. The entire variable domain, with the rest obtained from reference TRBV25-1 and TRBJ2-2, is as follows: EADIYQTPRYLVIGTGKKITLECSQTMGHDKMYWYQQDPGMELHLIHYSYGVNSTEKGDLSSESTVSRIRTEHFPLTLESARPSHTSQYLCASSDPTGRTGELFFGEGSRLTVL.

This clonotype was detected many times. The chain is built from TRBV30 and TRBJ1-2, with no clear D. The CDR3 covers 12 residues. The ends were cut back, 8 bases at V and 0 bases at J, with 10 bases in the middle. Looked up from germline, CDR1 is GTSNPN and CDR2 is SVGIG (reference sequence). CDR3 bases: TGTGCCGTAAAAACAGCTAACTATGGCTACACCTTC. Protein product: CAVKTANYGYTF.

This clonotype has just a few counts. The chain uses TRBV20-1 and TRBJ2-3; D is unresolved. The CDR3 extends over 15 amino acids. Deletions cut 0 bases from V and 2 bases from J, with 12 bases between. Germline lookup yields CDR1 DFQATT and CDR2 SNEGSKA (reference sequence). CDR3 sequence (DNA): TGCAGTGCTAGAGATTGGGTGGGCCTCACAGATACGCAGTATTTT. This codes for CSARDWVGLTDTQYF.

In its sample, this clonotype was seen a few times. J is TRBJ2-1 and V is TRBV20-1; 9 nucleotides agree with TRBD2. Germline V gene lookup returns CDR1 DFQATT and CDR2 SNEGSKA (reference sequence). J lost 8 bases, V lost 6 bases, and 11 bases had no gene match. This CDR3 spans 14 amino acids. CDR3 residues: CSANSGSPRDEQFF. CDR3 bases: TGCAGTGCAAATAGCGGGAGCCCCCGGGATGAGCAGTTCTTC.

This clonotype was counted at least ten times. The J gene is TRBJ2-1, the V gene TRBV5-1, with D tentatively TRBD2 (6 bases). The CDR3 has 16 amino acids. Germline V CDR1 and CDR2: SGHRS, YFSETQ. Trimming shortened V by 0 bases and J by 6 bases, and 16 bases separated the two germline ends. CDR3 coding DNA: TGCGCCAGCAGCTTGGCGCCAGCTGGAGGGTCCAATGAGCAGTTCTTC. Protein: CASSLAPAGGSNEQFF.